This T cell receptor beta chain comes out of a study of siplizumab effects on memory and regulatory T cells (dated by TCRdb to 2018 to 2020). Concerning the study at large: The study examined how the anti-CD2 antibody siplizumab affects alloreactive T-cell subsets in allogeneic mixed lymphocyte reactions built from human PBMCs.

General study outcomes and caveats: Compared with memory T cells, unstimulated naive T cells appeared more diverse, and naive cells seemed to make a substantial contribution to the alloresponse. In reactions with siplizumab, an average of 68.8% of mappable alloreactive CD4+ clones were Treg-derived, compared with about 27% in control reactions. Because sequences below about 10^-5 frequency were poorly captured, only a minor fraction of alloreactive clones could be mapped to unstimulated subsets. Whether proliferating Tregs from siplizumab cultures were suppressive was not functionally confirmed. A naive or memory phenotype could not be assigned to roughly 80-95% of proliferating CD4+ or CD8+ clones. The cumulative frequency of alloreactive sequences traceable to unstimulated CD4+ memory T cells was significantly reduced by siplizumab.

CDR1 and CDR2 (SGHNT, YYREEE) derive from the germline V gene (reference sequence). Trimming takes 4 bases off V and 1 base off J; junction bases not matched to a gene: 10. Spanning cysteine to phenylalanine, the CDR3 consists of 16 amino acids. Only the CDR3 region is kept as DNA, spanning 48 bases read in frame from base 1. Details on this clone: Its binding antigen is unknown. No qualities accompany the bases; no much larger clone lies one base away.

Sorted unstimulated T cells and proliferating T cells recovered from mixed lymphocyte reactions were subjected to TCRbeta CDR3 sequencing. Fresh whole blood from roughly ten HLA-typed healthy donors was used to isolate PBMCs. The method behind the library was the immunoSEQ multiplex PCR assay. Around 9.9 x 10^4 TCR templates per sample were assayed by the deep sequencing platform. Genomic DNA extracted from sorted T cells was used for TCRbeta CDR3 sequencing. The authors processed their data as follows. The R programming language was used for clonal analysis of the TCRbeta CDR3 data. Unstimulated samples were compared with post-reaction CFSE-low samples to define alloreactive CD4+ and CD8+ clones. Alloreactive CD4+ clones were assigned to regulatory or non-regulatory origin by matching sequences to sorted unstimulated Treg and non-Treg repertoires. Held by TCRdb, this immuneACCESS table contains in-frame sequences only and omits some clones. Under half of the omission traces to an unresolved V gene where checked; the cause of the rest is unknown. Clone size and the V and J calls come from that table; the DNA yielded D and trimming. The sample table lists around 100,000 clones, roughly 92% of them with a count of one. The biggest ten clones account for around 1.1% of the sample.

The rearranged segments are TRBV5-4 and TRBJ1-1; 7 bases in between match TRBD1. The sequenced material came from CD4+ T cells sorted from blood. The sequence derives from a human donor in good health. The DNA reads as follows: TGTGCCAGCAGCCCCAGGACCGGGACAGAGAACACTGAAGCTTTCTTT. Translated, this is CASSPRTGTENTEAFF. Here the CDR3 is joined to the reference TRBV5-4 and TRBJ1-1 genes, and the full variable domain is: ETGVTQSPTHLIKTRGQQVTLRCSSQSGHNTVSWYQQALGQGPQFIFQYYREEENGRGNFPPRFSGLQFPNYSSELNVNALELDDSALYLCASSPRTGTENTEAFFGQGTRLTVV.